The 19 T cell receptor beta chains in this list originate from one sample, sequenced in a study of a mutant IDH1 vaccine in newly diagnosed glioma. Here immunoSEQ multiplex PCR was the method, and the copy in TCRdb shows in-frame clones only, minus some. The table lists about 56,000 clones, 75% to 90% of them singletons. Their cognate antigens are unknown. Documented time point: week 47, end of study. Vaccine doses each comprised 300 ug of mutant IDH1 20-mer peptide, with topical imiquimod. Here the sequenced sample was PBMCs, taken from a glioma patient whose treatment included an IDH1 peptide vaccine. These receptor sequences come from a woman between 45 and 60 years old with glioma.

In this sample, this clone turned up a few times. The CDR3 DNA follows: TGTGCCAGCGCAAAGGCCGGGGCTGGAAACACCATATATTTT. Translated, it gives CASAKAGAGNTIYF. The rearrangement uses TRBV27 and TRBJ1-3; no reliable D call. The CDR3 covers 14 residues. Germline lookup yields CDR1 MNHEY and CDR2 SMNVEV (reference sequence). Trimming removed 8 bases from V and 2 bases from J, with 13 bases in between.

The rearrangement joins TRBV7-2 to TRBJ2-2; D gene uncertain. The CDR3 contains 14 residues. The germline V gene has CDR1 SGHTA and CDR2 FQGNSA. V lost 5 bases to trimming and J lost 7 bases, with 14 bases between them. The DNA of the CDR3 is TGTGCCAGCAGCCCAAGCCCGGGTGTCGGGGAGCTGTTTTTT. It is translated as CASSPSPGVGELFF.

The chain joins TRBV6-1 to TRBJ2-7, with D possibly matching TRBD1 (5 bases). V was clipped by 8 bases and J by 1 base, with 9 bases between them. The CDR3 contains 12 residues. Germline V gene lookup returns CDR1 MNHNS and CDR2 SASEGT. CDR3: CASGAESYEQYF. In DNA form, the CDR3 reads TGTGCCAGCGGGGCGGAGTCCTACGAGCAGTACTTC.

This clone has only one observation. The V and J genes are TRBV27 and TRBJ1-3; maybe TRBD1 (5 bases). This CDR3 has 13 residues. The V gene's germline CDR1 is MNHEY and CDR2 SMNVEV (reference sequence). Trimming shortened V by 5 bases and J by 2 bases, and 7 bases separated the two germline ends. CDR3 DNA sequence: TGTGCCAGCAGTCCCAGGGCTGGAAACACCATATATTTT. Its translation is CASSPRAGNTIYF.

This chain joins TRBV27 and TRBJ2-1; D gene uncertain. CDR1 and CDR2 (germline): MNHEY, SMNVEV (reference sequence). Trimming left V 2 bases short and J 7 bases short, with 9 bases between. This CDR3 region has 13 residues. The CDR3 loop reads CASSLALHNEQFF. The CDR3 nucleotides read TGTGCCAGCAGTTTAGCCTTACATAATGAGCAGTTCTTC.

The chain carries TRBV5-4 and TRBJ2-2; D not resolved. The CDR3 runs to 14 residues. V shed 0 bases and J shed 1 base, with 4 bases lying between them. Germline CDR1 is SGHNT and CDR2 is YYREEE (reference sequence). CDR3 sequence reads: CASSLEVNTGELFF. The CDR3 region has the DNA TGTGCCAGCAGCTTGGAGGTGAACACCGGGGAGCTGTTTTTT.

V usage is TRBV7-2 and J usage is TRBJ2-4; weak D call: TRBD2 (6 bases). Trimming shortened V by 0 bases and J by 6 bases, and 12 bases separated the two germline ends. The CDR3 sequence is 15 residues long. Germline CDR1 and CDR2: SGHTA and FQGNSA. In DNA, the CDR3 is TGTGCCAGCAGCTTAGCGGCGGGACCCACAAACATTCAGTACTTC. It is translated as CASSLAAGPTNIQYF.

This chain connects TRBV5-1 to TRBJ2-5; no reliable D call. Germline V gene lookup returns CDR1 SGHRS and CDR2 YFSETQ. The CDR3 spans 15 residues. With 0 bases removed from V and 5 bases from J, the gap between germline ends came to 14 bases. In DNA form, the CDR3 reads TGCGCCAGCAGCTTGGAATTCGGGTCCCAGGAGACCCAGTACTTC. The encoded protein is CASSLEFGSQETQYF.

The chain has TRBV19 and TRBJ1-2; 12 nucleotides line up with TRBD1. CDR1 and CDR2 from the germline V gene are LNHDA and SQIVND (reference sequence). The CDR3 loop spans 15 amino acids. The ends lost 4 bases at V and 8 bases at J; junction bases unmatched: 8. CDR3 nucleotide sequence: TGTGCCAGTAGTACCCCCGGGACAGGGGGCGGGGGCTACACCTTC. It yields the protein CASSTPGTGGGGYTF.

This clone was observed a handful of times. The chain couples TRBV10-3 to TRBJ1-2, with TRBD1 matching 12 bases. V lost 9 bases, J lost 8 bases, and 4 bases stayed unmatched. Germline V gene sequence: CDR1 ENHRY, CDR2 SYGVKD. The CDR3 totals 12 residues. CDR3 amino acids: CAMWDRGHGYTF. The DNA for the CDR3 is TGTGCCATGTGGGACAGGGGGCACGGCTACACCTTC.

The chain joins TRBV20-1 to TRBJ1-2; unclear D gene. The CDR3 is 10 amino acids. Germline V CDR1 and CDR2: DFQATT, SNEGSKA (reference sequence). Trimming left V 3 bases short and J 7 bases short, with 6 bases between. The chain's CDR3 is CSARPLGYTF. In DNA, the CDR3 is TGCAGTGCTAGGCCCCTTGGCTACACCTTC.

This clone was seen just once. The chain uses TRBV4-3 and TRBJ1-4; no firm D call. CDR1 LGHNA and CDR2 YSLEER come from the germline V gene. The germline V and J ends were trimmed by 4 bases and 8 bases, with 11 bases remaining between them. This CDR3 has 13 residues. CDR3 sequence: CASSLTIGEKLFF. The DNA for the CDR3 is TGCGCCAGCAGCCTCACAATTGGGGAAAAACTGTTTTTT.

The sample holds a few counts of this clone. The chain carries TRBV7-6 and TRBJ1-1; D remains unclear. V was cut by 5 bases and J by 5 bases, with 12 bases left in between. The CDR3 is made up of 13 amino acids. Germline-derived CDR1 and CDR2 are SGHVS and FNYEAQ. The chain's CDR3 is CASSRNTGTEAFF. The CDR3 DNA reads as TGTGCCAGCAGCCGTAACACGGGGACTGAAGCTTTCTTT.

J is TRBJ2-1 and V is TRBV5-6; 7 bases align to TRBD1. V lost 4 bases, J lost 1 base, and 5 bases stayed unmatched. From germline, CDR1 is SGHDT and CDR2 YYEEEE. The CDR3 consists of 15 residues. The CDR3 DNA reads TGTGCCAGCAGCCCAGGACAGGTTTCCTACAATGAGCAGTTCTTC. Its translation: CASSPGQVSYNEQFF.

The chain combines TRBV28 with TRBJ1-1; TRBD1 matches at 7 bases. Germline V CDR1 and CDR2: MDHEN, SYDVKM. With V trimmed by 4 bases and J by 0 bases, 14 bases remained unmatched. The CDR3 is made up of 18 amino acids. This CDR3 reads CASSSLFSDRDMNTEAFF. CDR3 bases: TGTGCCAGCAGTTCCCTTTTTTCCGACAGGGACATGAACACTGAAGCTTTCTTT.

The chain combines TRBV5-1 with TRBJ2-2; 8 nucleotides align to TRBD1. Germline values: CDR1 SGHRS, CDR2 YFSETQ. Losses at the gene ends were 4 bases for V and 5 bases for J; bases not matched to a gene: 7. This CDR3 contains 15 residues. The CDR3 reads CASSPRQGWTGELFF. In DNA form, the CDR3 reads TGCGCCAGCAGCCCTAGACAGGGGTGGACCGGGGAGCTGTTTTTT.

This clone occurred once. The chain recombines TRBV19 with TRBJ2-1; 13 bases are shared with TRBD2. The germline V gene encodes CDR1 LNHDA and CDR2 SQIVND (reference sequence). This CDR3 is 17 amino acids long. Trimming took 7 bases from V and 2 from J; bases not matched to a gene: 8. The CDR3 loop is CASTRTSGGGPYNEQFF. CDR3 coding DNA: TGTGCCAGTACCAGGACTAGCGGGGGTGGGCCCTACAATGAGCAGTTCTTC.

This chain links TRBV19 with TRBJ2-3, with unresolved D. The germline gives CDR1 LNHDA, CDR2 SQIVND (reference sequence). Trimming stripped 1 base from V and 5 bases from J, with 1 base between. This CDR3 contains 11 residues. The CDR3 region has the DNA TGTGCCAGTAGTATAGGAGATACGCAGTATTTT. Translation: CASSIGDTQYF.

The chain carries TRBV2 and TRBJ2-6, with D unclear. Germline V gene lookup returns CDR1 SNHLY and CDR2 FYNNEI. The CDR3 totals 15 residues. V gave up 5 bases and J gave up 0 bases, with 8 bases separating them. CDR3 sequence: CASSFGFSGANVLTF. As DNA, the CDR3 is TGTGCCAGCAGTTTCGGGTTCTCTGGGGCCAACGTCCTGACTTTC.